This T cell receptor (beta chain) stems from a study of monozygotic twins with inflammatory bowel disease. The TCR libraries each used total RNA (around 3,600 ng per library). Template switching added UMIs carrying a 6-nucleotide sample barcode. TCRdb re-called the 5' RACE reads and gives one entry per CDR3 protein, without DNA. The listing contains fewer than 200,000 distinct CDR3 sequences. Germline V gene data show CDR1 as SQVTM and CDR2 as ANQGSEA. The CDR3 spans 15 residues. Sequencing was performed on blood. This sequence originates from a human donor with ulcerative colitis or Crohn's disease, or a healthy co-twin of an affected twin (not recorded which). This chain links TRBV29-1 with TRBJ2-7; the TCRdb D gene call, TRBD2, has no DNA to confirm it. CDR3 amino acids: CSVEWRTSGNYEQYF.